Listed here are 17 T cell receptor beta chains from one sample, sequenced in a study of radiotherapy plus CTLA-4 blockade in lung cancer. This table comes from immunoSEQ multiplex PCR, and its TCRdb copy is limited to in-frame clones, with some not included. The data hold approximately 99,000 clones, with around nine tenths observed a single time. The material sequenced was peripheral blood, taken from a patient treated with radiotherapy plus ipilimumab. Receptor source: a human donor with non-small cell lung cancer that progressed on radiotherapy plus ipilimumab.

V gene TRBV10-2 combines with J gene TRBJ2-3; D may match TRBD1 or TRBD2 (7 bases each). With 11 bases removed from V and 9 bases from J, the gap between germline ends came to 21 bases. This CDR3 is 13 amino acids long. The germline V gene has CDR1 WSHSY and CDR2 SAAADI. The CDR3 region is CAAWDSGIGTQYF. The CDR3 DNA is TGCGCCGCTTGGGACAGCGGGATAGGCACGCAGTATTTT.

The chain has TRBV7-2 and TRBJ2-2; 16 nucleotides line up with TRBD2. The trim removed 5 bases at V and 7 bases at J, leaving 4 bases unmatched. There are 16 residues in the CDR3. Germline V CDR1 and CDR2: SGHTA, FQGNSA. The CDR3 DNA follows: TGTGCCAGCAGCGGGGGACTAGCGGGAGGGGTCGGGGAGCTGTTTTTT. It yields the protein CASSGGLAGGVGELFF.

The gene calls are TRBV5-1 and TRBJ1-1; 8 bases align to TRBD1. V was pared by 1 base and J by 3 bases, with 14 bases of the junction left unmatched. The CDR3 is made up of 18 amino acids. Germline V gene sequence: CDR1 SGHRS, CDR2 YFSETQ. The CDR3 nucleotides are TGCGCCAGCAGCTTGTTCGTGACAGGGGCGTTGGAGGACACTGAAGCTTTCTTT. As protein: CASSLFVTGALEDTEAFF.

This chain links TRBV7-8 with TRBJ1-2; D not certain. The germline CDR1 and CDR2 sequences are SGHVS and FQNEAQ. The CDR3 is 13 amino acids. V was cut by 5 bases and J by 0 bases, with 7 bases left in between. The CDR3 nucleotides read TGTGCCAGCAGCATGGACGCTAACTATGGCTACACCTTC. It codes for CASSMDANYGYTF.

This chain uses TRBV10-3 with TRBJ2-5; D uncertain. V lost 3 bases, J lost 7 bases, and 6 bases lay in between. There are 11 residues in the CDR3. CDR1 ENHRY and CDR2 SYGVKD come from the germline V gene. The CDR3 nucleotides are TGTGCCATCAGTGACAATCCGACCCAGTACTTC. Residues: CAISDNPTQYF.

The rearrangement uses TRBV27 and TRBJ2-7; TRBD2 aligns across 7 bases. After removal of 8 bases from V and 2 bases from J, the junction contained 3 bases not matched to a gene. Germline CDR1 reads MNHEY; CDR2 reads SMNVEV (reference sequence). The CDR3 has 12 amino acids. CDR3 sequence (DNA): TGTGCCAGCTTCCGGGGGGCCTACGAGCAGTACTTC. It codes for CASFRGAYEQYF.

Comment on this clone: The junction and the germline gene differ at one end; a read error may be behind it. As DNA, the CDR3 is TGTACCAGCAGTTACTCGTTACAGGGACCCTACGAGCAGTACTTC. It codes for CTSSYSLQGPYEQYF. This chain uses TRBV6-5 with TRBJ2-7; maybe TRBD1 (6 bases). The germline V gene has CDR1 MNHEY and CDR2 SVGAGI. This CDR3 region has 15 residues.

The chain joins TRBV6-6 to TRBJ2-7, with D possibly matching TRBD2 (5 bases). In germline, CDR1 is MNHNY, CDR2 SVGAGI (reference sequence). The CDR3 totals 12 residues. V gave up 6 bases and J gave up 3 bases, with 9 bases separating them. The chain's CDR3 is CASSLGSYEQYF. The CDR3 DNA is TGTGCCAGCAGCCTAGGGAGCTACGAGCAGTACTTC.

CDR3 loop: CASSQGFTSGRAWELFF. The CDR3 coding sequence is TGTGCCAGCAGCCAGGGCTTCACTAGCGGGAGAGCCTGGGAGCTGTTTTTT. The chain has TRBV14 and TRBJ2-2, with 11 bases identical to TRBD2. The germline V gene encodes CDR1 SGHDN and CDR2 FVKESK. The CDR3 runs 17 residues. The trim removed 3 bases at V and 9 bases at J, leaving 12 bases unmatched.

This clone was seen only once. This sequence joins TRBV5-1 and TRBJ2-2; 8 bases line up with TRBD2. Trimming at V came to 1 base and at J to 6 bases, leaving 2 bases not matched to a gene. The CDR3 is made up of 14 amino acids. The germline gives CDR1 SGHRS, CDR2 YFSETQ. The CDR3 sequence is CASSLSGGAGELFF. The DNA for the CDR3 is TGCGCCAGCAGCTTGTCGGGAGGGGCCGGGGAGCTGTTTTTT. The whole variable domain, remainder taken from reference TRBV5-1 and TRBJ2-2, is KAGVTQTPRYLIKTRGQQVTLSCSPISGHRSVSWYQQTPGQGLQFLFEYFSETQRNKGNFPGRFSGRQFSNSRSEMNVSTLELGDSALYLCASSLSGGAGELFFGEGSRLTVL.

This clone was picked up a small number of times. This chain joins TRBV14 and TRBJ1-5, with 9 positions matching TRBD1. There are 14 residues in the CDR3. J lost 5 bases, V lost 4 bases, and 3 bases had no gene match. Germline V CDR1 and CDR2: SGHDN, FVKESK. The CDR3 here is CASSPRQGDQPQHF. The CDR3 region has the DNA TGTGCCAGCAGCCCGCGACAGGGGGATCAGCCCCAGCATTTT.

This rearrangement joins TRBV7-2 to TRBJ2-1; no clear D gene. The CDR3 is made up of 11 amino acids. Trimming cost V 5 bases and J 5 bases, with 4 bases left between them. Germline lookup yields CDR1 SGHTA and CDR2 FQGNSA. DNA for the CDR3: TGTGCCAGCAGCGTCCACAATGAGCAGTTCTTC. Its protein product is CASSVHNEQFF.

The V call is TRBV6-6, the J call TRBJ2-1; 9 bases match TRBD2. CDR1 MNHNY and CDR2 SVGAGI come from the germline V gene (reference sequence). V dropped 6 bases and J dropped 8; count of bases not matched to a gene: 14. The CDR3 sequence is 16 residues long. CDR3 sequence: CASSNDLAGRADEQFF. The CDR3 DNA reads as TGTGCCAGCAGCAACGATCTAGCGGGAAGAGCGGATGAGCAGTTCTTC.

This clone was seen only once. The V call is TRBV5-1, the J call TRBJ2-5; D not resolved. The CDR3 has 12 residues. Germline V gives CDR1 SGHRS, CDR2 YFSETQ. Trimming took 4 bases from V and 4 from J, leaving 8 bases between them. The CDR3 loop is CASSRVAETQYF. CDR3 DNA sequence: TGCGCCAGCAGCCGGGTCGCAGAGACCCAGTACTTC.

The chain carries TRBV6-5 and TRBJ2-2, with 8 bases matching TRBD1. The CDR3 totals 14 residues. V lost 8 bases, J lost 6 bases, and 8 bases stayed unmatched. Germline-derived CDR1 and CDR2 are MNHEY and SVGAGI. CDR3 DNA: TGTGCCAGCGGCCTACACAGGGGGGCCGGGGAGCTGTTTTTT. Translated: CASGLHRGAGELFF.

The rearrangement links TRBV7-3 to TRBJ2-2; D is unclear. In germline, CDR1 is SGHTA, CDR2 FQGTGA. Trimming pared 5 bases from V and 8 bases from J, leaving 12 bases between. The CDR3 covers 13 residues. The CDR3 nucleotides read TGTGCCAGCAGCCTAAATGGCTTGGGGGAGCTGTTTTTT. This sequence encodes CASSLNGLGELFF.

This clone was detected only a few times. This rearrangement joins TRBV4-1 to TRBJ1-1; D is ambiguous. The CDR3 covers 13 residues. Germline CDR1 MGHRA, CDR2 YSYEKL. V lost 8 bases and J 1 base, leaving 11 bases between the germline ends. CDR3 nucleotide sequence: TGCGCCAGCTCGGGGTGGGGGAACACTGAAGCTTTCTTT. Translated: CASSGWGNTEAFF.